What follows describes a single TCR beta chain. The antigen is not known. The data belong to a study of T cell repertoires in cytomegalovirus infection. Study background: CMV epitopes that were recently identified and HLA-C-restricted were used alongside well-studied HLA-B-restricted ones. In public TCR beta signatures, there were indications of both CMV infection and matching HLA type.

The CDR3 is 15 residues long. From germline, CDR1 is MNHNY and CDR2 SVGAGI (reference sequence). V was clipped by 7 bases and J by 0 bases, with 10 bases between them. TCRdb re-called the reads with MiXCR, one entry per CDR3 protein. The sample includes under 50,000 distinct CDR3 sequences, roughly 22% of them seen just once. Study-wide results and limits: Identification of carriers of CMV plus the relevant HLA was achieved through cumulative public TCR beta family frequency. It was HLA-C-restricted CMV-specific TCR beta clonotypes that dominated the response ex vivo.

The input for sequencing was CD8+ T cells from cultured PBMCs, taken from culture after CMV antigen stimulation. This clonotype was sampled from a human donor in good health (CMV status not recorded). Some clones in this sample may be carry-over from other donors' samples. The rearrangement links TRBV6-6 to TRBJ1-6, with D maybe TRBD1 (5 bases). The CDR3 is CASTSDSSYNSPLHF. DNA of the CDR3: TGTGCCAGCACAAGCGACAGCTCCTATAATTCACCCCTCCACTTT.